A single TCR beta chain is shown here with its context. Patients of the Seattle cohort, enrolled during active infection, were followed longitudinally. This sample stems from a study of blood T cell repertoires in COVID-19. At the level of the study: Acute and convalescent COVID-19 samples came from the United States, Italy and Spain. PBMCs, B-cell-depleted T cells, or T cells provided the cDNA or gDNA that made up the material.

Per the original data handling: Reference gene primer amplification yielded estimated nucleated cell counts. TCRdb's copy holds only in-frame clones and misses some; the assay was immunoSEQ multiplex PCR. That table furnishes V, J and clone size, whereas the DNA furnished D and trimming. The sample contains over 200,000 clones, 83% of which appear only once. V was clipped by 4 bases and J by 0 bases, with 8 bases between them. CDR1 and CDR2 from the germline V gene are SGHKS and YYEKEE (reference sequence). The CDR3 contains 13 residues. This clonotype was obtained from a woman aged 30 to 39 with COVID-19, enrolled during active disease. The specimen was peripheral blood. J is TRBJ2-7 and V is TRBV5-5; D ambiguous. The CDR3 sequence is CASSNAPSYEQYF. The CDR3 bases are TGTGCCAGCAGCAACGCGCCCTCCTACGAGCAGTACTTC.